This T cell receptor (beta chain) was retrieved from a study of T cell changes during pregnancy in multiple sclerosis. The CDR3 length is 13 residues. Trimming removed 1 base at V and 0 bases at J, with 3 bases between. The V gene's germline CDR1 is SEHNR and CDR2 FQNEAQ (reference sequence). Profiling relied on immunoSEQ multiplex PCR, and the TCRdb table lists in-frame clones only, not all of them. This table holds some 37,000 clones, 88% found once. This chain links TRBV7-9 with TRBJ1-1, with D uncertain. The TCR originated in a female donor with multiple sclerosis, enrolled in a pregnancy study. This specimen was CD4+ T cells from peripheral blood mononuclear cells, taken before pregnancy. DNA for the CDR3: TGTGCCAGCAGCTTAGTAATGAACACTGAAGCTTTCTTT. Amino acid sequence: CASSLVMNTEAFF.